Below, one T cell receptor (beta chain) is given with its context. No patient had autoimmune disease or received systemic immunosuppression. V dropped 4 bases and J dropped 1; count of bases not matched to a gene: 8. The CDR3 extends over 17 amino acids. The germline V gene encodes CDR1 SGHDN and CDR2 FVKESK. These data originate in a study of OX40 agonist ivuxolimab in advanced cancers. Study information: Partial responses occurred in Three dose-escalation patients, one with hepatocellular carcinoma and two with cutaneous melanoma.

TCRdb keeps only in-frame clones here, not all; method: immunoSEQ multiplex PCR. In the table there are tens of thousands of clones, about four fifths of which are singletons. The sequence came from an adult with an advanced solid tumor such as melanoma, head and neck, liver or kidney cancer. The gene calls are TRBV14 and TRBJ2-3, with 10 bases fitting TRBD2. Specimen: CD4+ or CD8+ T cells sorted from blood, collected in a trial of the OX40 agonist ivuxolimab. The CDR3 DNA sequence: TGTGCCAGCAGCCCACACCTTACTAGCGGGGGCACAGATACGCAGTATTTT. This gives the protein CASSPHLTSGGTDTQYF.